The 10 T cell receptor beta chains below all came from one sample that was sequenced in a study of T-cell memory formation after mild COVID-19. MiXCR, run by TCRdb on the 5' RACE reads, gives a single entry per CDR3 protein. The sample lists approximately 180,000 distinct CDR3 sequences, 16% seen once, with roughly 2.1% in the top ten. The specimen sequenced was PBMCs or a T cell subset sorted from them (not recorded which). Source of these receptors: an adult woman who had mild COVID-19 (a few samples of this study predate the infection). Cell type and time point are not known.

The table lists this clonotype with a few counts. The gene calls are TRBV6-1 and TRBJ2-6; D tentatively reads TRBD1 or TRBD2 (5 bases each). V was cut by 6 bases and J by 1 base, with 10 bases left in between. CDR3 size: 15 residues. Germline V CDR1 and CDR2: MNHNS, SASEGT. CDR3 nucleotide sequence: TGTGCCAGCAGAAATGGGGGTTCTGGGGCCAACGTCCTGACTTTC. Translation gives CASRNGGSGANVLTF.

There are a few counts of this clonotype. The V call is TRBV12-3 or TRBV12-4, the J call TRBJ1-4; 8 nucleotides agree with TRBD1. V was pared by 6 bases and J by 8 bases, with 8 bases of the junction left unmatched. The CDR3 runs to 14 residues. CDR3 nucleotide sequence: TGTGCCAGCAGCCCGGACAGGGCAGGCGAAAAACTGTTTTTT. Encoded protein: CASSPDRAGEKLFF.

CDR3 residues: CASSVTVGTEAFF. CDR3 in DNA: TGCGCCAGCAGCGTGACAGTTGGCACTGAAGCTTTCTTT. The chain carries TRBV5-1 and TRBJ1-1; maybe TRBD1 (5 bases). Trimming took 4 bases from V and 4 from J, leaving 11 bases between them. Germline-derived CDR1 and CDR2 are SGHRS and YFSETQ. The CDR3 is 13 residues long.

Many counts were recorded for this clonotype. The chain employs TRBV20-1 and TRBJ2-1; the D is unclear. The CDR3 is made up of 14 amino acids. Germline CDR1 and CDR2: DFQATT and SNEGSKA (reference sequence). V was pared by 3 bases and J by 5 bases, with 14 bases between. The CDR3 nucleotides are TGCAGTGCTAGGGCCACGGGCAGCAACAATGAGCAGTTCTTC. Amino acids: CSARATGSNNEQFF.

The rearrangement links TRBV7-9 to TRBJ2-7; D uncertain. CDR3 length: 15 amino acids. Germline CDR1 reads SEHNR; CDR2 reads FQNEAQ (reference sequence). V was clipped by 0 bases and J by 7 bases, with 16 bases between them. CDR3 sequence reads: CASSLAGLAVGEQYF. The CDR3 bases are TGTGCCAGCAGCTTAGCAGGGCTTGCAGTGGGTGAGCAGTACTTC.

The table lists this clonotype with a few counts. The CDR3 here is CSARRPSGQPQHF. CDR3 nucleotides: TGCAGTGCTAGAAGACCCTCCGGTCAGCCCCAGCATTTT. The chain has TRBV20-1 and TRBJ1-5, with no clear D. There are 13 residues in the CDR3. CDR1 is DFQATT and CDR2 is SNEGSKA in the germline V gene (reference sequence). V dropped 2 bases and J dropped 6 bases, with 11 bases sitting between them.

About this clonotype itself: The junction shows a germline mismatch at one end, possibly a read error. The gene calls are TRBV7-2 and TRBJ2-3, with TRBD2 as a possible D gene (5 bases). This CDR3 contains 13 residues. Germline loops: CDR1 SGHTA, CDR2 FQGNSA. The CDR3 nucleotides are TGTGCCAGCAGCCTAGCCGTCACAGATACGCAGTATTTT. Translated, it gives CASSLAVTDTQYF.

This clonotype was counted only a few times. CDR3 DNA sequence: TGTGCCAGCAGTTACTCGATAAATCAGCCCCAGCATTTT. Amino acids: CASSYSINQPQHF. This chain connects TRBV6-5 to TRBJ1-5; D remains ambiguous. The CDR3 has 13 residues. Germline CDR1 is MNHEY and CDR2 is SVGAGI. Trimming removed 0 bases at V and 4 bases at J, with 4 bases between.

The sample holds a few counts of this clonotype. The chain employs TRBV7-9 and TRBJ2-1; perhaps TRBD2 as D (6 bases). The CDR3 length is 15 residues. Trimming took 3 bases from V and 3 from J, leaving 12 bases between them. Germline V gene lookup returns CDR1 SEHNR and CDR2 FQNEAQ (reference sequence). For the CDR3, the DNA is TGTGCCAGCAGCTTCCCTCTAGCGCTCTACAATGAGCAGTTCTTC. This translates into CASSFPLALYNEQFF. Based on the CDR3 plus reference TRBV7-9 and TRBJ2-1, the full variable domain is DTGVSQNPRHKITKRGQNVTFRCDPISEHNRLYWYRQTLGQGPEFLTYFQNEAQLEKSRLLSDRFSAERPKGSFSTLEIQRTEQGDSAMYLCASSFPLALYNEQFFGPGTRLTVL.

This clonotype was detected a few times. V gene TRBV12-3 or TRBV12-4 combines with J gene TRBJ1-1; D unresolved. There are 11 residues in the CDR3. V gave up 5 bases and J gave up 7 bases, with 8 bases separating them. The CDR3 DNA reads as TGTGCCAGCAGTCCCGCGCTTGAAGCTTTCTTT. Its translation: CASSPALEAFF.